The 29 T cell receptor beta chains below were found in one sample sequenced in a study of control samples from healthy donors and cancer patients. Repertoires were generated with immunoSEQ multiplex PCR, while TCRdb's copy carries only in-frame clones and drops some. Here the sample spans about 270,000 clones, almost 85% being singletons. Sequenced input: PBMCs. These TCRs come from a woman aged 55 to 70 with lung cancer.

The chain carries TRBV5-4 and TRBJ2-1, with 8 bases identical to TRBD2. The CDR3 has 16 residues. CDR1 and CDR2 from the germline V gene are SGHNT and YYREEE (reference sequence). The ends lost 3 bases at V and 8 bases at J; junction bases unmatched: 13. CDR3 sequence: CASSSRSGSQRDEQFF. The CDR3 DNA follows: TGTGCCAGCAGCTCCCGGAGCGGGAGCCAACGGGATGAGCAGTTCTTC.

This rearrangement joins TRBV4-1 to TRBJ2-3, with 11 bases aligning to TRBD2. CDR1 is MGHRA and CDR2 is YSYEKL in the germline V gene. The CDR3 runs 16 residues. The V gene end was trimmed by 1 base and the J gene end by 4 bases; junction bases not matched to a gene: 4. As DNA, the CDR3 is TGCGCCAGCAGCCAAGCGGCTAGCGGGGGGTCAGATACGCAGTATTTT. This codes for CASSQAASGGSDTQYF.

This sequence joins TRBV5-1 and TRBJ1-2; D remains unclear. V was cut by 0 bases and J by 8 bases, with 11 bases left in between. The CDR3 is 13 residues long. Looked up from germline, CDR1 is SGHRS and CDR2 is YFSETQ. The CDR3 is CASSLARAEGYTF. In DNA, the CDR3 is TGCGCCAGCAGCTTGGCAAGGGCGGAGGGCTACACCTTC.

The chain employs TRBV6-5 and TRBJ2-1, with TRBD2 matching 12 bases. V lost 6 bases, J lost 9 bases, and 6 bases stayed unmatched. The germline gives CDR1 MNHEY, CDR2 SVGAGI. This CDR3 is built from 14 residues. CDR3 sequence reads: CASRPSGGASEQFF. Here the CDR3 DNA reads TGTGCCAGCAGGCCTAGCGGGGGGGCCAGTGAGCAGTTCTTC.

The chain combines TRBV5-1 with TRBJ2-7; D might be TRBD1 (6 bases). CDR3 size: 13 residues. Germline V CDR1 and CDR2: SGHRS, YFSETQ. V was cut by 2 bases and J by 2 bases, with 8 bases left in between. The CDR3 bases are TGCGCCAGCAGCTTCGGACAGACCTACGAGCAGTACTTC. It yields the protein CASSFGQTYEQYF.

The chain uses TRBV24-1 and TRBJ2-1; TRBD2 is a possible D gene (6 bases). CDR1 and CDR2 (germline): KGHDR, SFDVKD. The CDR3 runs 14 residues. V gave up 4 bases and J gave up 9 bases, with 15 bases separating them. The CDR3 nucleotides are TGTGCCACCAGTGACCCAAACCGGGGAGGTGAGCAGTTCTTC. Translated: CATSDPNRGGEQFF.

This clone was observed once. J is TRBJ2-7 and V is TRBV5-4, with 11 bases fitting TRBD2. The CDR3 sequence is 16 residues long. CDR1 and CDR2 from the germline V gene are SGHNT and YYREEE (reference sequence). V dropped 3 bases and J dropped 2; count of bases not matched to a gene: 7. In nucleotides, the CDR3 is TGTGCCAGCAGCTCGGGGACTAGCGGCCGACCCTACGAGCAGTACTTC. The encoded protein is CASSSGTSGRPYEQYF.

The CDR3 coding sequence is TGTGCCAGCAGTGAACGGGGGCATGAGCAGTTCTTC. It is translated as CASSERGHEQFF. This rearrangement joins TRBV6-1 to TRBJ2-1, with D perhaps given as TRBD1 or TRBD2 (6 bases each). Per the germline V gene, CDR1 is MNHNS and CDR2 is SASEGT. The CDR3 totals 12 residues. V lost 2 bases to trimming and J lost 8 bases, with 7 bases between them.

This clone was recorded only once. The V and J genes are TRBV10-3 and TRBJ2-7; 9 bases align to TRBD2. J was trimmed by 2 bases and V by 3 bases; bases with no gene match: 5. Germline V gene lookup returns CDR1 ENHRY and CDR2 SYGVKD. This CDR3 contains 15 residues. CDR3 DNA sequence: TGTGCCATCAGTGAAGGAGCGGGGGGCCCCTACGAGCAGTACTTC. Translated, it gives CAISEGAGGPYEQYF.

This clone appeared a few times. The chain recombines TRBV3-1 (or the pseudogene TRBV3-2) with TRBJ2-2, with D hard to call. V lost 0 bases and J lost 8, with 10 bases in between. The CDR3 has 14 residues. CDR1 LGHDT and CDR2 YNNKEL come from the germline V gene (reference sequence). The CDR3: CASSQDHGGGELFF. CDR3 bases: TGTGCCAGCAGCCAAGATCATGGTGGGGGGGAGCTGTTTTTT.

CDR3 loop: CASTDRAGTGDTGELFF. In DNA form, the CDR3 reads TGTGCCAGTACCGATAGAGCCGGGACAGGGGACACCGGGGAGCTGTTTTTT. V and J are TRBV19 and TRBJ2-2; the match to TRBD1 covers 10 bases. Germline-derived CDR1 and CDR2 are LNHDA and SQIVND (reference sequence). The CDR3 has 17 amino acids. The ends lost 7 bases at V and 3 bases at J; junction bases unmatched: 11.

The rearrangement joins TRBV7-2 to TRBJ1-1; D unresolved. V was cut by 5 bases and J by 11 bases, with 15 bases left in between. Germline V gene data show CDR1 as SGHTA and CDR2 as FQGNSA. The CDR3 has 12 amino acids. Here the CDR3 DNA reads TGTGCCAGCAGCCCCGGACGTATGAAGGCTTTCTTT. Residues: CASSPGRMKAFF.

The CDR3 sequence: CASSLGQREKLFF. The CDR3 nucleotides read TGTGCCAGCAGCTTAGGACAGAGAGAAAAACTGTTTTTT. V is TRBV7-9 and J is TRBJ1-4; D is perhaps TRBD1 (5 bases). V gave up 1 base and J gave up 8 bases, with 8 bases separating them. Germline V lookup: CDR1 SEHNR, CDR2 FQNEAQ (reference sequence). This CDR3 contains 13 residues.

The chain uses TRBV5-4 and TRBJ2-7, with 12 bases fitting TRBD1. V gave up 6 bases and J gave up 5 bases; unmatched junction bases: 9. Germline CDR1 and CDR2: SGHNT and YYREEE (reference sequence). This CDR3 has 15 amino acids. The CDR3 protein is CASNQGTGGLNEQYF. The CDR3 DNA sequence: TGTGCCAGCAACCAGGGGACAGGGGGCCTCAACGAGCAGTACTTC.

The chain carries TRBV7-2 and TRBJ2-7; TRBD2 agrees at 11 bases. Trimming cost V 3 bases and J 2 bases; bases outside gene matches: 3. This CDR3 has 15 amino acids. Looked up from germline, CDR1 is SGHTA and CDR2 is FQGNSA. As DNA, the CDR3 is TGTGCCAGCAGCTTTTCGGGACTAGCGGCCTACGAGCAGTACTTC. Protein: CASSFSGLAAYEQYF.

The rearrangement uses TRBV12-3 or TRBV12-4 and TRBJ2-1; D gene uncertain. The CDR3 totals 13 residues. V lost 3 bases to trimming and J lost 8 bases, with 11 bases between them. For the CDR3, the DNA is TGTGCCAGCAGTTTTGTACAGAACTATGAGCAGTTCTTC. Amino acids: CASSFVQNYEQFF.

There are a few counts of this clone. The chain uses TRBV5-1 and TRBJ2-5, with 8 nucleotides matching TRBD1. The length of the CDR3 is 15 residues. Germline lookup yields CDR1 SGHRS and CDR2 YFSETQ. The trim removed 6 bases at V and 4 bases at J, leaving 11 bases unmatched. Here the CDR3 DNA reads TGCGCCAGCAACAGGGGGGATCCATGGGGAGAGACCCAGTACTTC. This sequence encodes CASNRGDPWGETQYF.

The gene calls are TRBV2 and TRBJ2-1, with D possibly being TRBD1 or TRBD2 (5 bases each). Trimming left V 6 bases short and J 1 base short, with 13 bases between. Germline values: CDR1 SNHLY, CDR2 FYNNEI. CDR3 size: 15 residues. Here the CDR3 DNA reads TGTGCCAGCAGGGGACCGCTGGGGTCCTACAATGAGCAGTTCTTC. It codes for CASRGPLGSYNEQFF. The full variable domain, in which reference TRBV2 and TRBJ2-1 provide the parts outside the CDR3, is EPEVTQTPSHQVTQMGQEVILRCVPISNHLYFYWYRQILGQKVEFLVSFYNNEISEKSEIFDDQFSVERPDGSNFTLKIRSTKLEDSAMYFCASRGPLGSYNEQFFGPGTRLTVL.

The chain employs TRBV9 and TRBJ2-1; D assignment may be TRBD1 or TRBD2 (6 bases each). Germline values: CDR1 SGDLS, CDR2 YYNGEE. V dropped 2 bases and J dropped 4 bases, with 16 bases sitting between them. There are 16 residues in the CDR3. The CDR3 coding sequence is TGTGCCAGCAGCGTGTCTAGGGGGAGGAATTACAATGAGCAGTTCTTC. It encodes CASSVSRGRNYNEQFF.

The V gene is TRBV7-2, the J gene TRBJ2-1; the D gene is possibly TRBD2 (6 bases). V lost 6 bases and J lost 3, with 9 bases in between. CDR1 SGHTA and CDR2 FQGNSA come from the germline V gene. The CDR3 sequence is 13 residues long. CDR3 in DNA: TGTGCCAGCAGGGGGGGATGCTACAATGAGCAGTTCTTC. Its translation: CASRGGCYNEQFF.

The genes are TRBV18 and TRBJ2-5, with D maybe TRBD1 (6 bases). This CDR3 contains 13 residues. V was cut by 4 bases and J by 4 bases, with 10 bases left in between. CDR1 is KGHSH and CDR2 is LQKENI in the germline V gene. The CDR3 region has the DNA TGTGCCAGCTCACTCTCGACAGGAGAGACCCAGTACTTC. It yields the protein CASSLSTGETQYF.

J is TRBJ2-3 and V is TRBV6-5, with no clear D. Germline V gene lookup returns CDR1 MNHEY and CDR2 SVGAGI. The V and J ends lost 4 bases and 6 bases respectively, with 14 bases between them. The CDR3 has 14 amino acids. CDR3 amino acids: CASSSGGDYDTQYF. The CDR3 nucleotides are TGTGCCAGCAGTTCTGGTGGCGATTATGATACGCAGTATTTT.

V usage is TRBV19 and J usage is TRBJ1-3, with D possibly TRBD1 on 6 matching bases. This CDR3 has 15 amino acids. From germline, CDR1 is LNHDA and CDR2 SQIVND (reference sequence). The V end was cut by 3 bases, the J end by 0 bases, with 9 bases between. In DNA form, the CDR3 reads TGTGCCAGTAGTATCCAGGGGTTCTCTGGAAACACCATATATTTT. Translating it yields CASSIQGFSGNTIYF.

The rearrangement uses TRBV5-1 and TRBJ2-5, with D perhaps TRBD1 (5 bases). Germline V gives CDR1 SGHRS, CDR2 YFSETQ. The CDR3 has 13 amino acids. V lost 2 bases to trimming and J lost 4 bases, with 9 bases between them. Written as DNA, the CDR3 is TGCGCCAGCAGCTTAGGGGTGGGAGAGACCCAGTACTTC. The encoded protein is CASSLGVGETQYF.

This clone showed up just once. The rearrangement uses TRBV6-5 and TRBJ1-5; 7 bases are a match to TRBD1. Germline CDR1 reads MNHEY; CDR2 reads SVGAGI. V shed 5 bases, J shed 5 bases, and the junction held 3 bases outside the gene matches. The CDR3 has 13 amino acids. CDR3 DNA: TGTGCCAGCAGTCACGACAGGGATCAGCCCCAGCATTTT. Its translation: CASSHDRDQPQHF.

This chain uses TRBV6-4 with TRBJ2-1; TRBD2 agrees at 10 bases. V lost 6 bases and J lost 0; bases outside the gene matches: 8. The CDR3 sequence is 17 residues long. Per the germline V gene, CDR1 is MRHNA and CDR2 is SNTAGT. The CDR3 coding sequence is TGTGCCAGCAGGCCTAGCGGGGGACTAAGCTCCTACAATGAGCAGTTCTTC. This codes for CASRPSGGLSSYNEQFF.

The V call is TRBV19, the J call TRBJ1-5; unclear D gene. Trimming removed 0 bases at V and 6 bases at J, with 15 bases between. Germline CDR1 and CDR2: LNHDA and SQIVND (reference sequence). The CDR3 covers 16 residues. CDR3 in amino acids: CASSIDLQLLSQPQHF. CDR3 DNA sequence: TGTGCCAGTAGTATAGATCTCCAGCTCCTGAGTCAGCCCCAGCATTTT.

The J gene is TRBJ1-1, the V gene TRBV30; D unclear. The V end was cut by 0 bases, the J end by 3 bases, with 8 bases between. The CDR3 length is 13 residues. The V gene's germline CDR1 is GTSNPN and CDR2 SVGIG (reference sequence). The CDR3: CAWSVFGDTEAFF. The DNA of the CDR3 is TGTGCCTGGAGTGTATTTGGGGACACTGAAGCTTTCTTT.

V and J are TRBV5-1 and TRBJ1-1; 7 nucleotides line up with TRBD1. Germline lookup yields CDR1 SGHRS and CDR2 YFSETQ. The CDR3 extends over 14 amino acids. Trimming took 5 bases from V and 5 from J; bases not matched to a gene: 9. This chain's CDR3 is CASRPDTGETEAFF. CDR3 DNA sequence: TGCGCCAGCAGACCAGACACAGGGGAGACTGAAGCTTTCTTT.